This is a list of T cell receptor beta chains from one sample in a study of T cell repertoires in cytomegalovirus infection. TCRdb processed the reads anew with MiXCR; each CDR3 protein has one entry. Of 70,000 to 75,000 distinct CDR3 sequences listed, under 5% are singletons. Sequencing used PBMCs. These receptors were collected from a human donor in good health (CMV status not recorded). Some clones in this sample may be carry-over from other donors' samples. The CDR3 runs from the conserved cysteine through the conserved F or W. D genes are given only for firm matches. Clone size is stated in some rows and not others, as once, few, many or a class when expanded.

V gene	D gene	J gene	clone size	CDR3 protein	CDR3 DNA
TRBV7-2	-	TRBJ1-1	many	CASSPREGKAFF	TGTGCCAGCAGCCCGAGGGAGGGGAAAGCTTTCTTT
TRBV5-4	-	TRBJ2-7	-	CASSLDGINEQYF	TGTGCCAGCAGCTTGGACGGGATCAACGAGCAGTACTTC
TRBV7-3	TRBD2	TRBJ2-2	many	CASKLAGGRNTGELFF	TGTGCCAGCAAATTGGCGGGAGGAAGGAACACCGGGGAGCTGTTTTTT
TRBV6-6	-	TRBJ2-7	many	CASSPNGVVEQYF	TGTGCCAGCAGTCCTAATGGGGTGGTAGAGCAGTACTTC
TRBV7-2	-	TRBJ2-1	many	CASSLGHWGKGEQFF	TGTGCCAGCAGCTTAGGTCACTGGGGGAAAGGCGAGCAGTTCTTC
TRBV28	-	TRBJ2-1	once	CASSRSTGASYNEQFF	TGTGCCAGCAGTCGGAGCACGGGAGCATCCTACAATGAGCAGTTCTTC
TRBV6-8	TRBD1	TRBJ1-6	few	CASSLRGPPGQGRKGGNSPLHF	TGTGCCAGCAGCCTACGGGGCCCTCCGGGACAGGGGAGGAAGGGAGGCAATTCACCCCTCCACTTT
TRBV7-2	TRBD2	TRBJ2-1	many	CASSTQRGYNEQFF	TGTGCCAGCAGTACCCAGCGGGGTTACAATGAGCAGTTCTTC
TRBV7-2	-	TRBJ2-7	many	CASSFRDTRYEQYF	TGTGCCAGCAGCTTCCGGGACACCCGATACGAGCAGTACTTC
TRBV12-3/TRBV12-4	-	TRBJ1-5	many	CASSNGAGGHQPQHF	TGTGCCAGCAGTAACGGTGCGGGGGGCCATCAGCCCCAGCATTTT
TRBV7-2	-	TRBJ2-1	many	CASSRPGSAFQFF	TGTGCCAGCAGCCGTCCAGGGTCTGCTTTTCAGTTCTTC
TRBV11-3	-	TRBJ2-4	many	CASSFGLAKNIQYF	TGTGCCAGCAGCTTTGGTCTAGCCAAAAACATTCAGTACTTC
TRBV5-4	-	TRBJ1-2	many	CASSLDWWNSGYTF	TGTGCCAGCAGCTTGGACTGGTGGAACAGCGGCTACACCTTC
TRBV7-6	-	TRBJ1-1	few	CASSSGQGDGNTEAFF	TGTGCCAGCAGCTCTGGCCAGGGAGACGGGAACACTGAAGCTTTCTTT
TRBV6-8	-	TRBJ2-3	many	CASSSSGKGIFF	TGTGCCAGCAGTTCGTCCGGGAAGGGGATCTTCTTT
TRBV11-2	-	TRBJ1-1	many	CASSPPAGGSTEAFF	TGTGCCAGCAGCCCCCCGGCCGGTGGGTCCACTGAAGCTTTCTTT
TRBV19	TRBD1	TRBJ2-2	many	CASSRRTGGTTNTGELFF	TGTGCCAGTAGTAGACGGACAGGGGGGACTACGAACACCGGGGAGCTGTTTTTT
TRBV7-2	-	TRBJ1-2	many	CASSLRSSYGYTF	TGTGCCAGCAGCTTAAGGTCTAGCTATGGCTACACCTTC
TRBV28	-	TRBJ1-4	many	CASSSQKGSTNEKLFF	TGTGCCAGCTCATCGCAAAAGGGTTCCACTAATGAAAAACTGTTTTTT
TRBV28	TRBD2	TRBJ2-5	many	CASSLASGQETQYF	TGTGCCAGCAGTTTGGCTAGCGGCCAAGAGACCCAGTACTTC
TRBV10-3	-	TRBJ1-1	many	CATSGARNTEAFF	TGTGCCACCTCGGGAGCCCGGAACACTGAAGCTTTCTTT
TRBV7-2	TRBD1	TRBJ2-2	many	CASSTTGSNTGELFF	TGTGCCAGCAGCACGACAGGGTCGAACACCGGGGAGCTGTTTTTT
TRBV20-1	-	TRBJ1-1	many	CSAPGGVNTEAFF	TGCAGTGCGCCGGGGGGGGTGAACACTGAAGCTTTCTTT
TRBV7-3	-	TRBJ1-2	many	CASSPTRGGGYTF	TGTGCCAGCAGCCCCACGAGGGGCGGGGGCTACACCTTC
TRBV7-2	-	TRBJ2-1	few	CASSLDGLKSYNEQFF	TGTGCCAGCAGCTTAGACGGACTGAAATCCTACAATGAGCAGTTCTTC
TRBV7-3	-	TRBJ2-1	few	CASSTQTNSGEGYNEQFF	TGTGCCAGCAGTACTCAAACCAATAGCGGAGAGGGCTACAATGAGCAGTTCTTC
TRBV7-2	-	TRBJ1-1	many	CASSLARGRNTEAFF	TGTGCCAGCAGCTTAGCCCGAGGCCGAAACACGGAAGCTTTCTTT
TRBV12-3/TRBV12-4	-	TRBJ1-5	many	CASSLESFGNQPQHF	TGTGCCAGCAGTTTAGAATCTTTTGGTAATCAGCCCCAGCATTTT
TRBV7-3	TRBD1	TRBJ2-1	many	CASSSPPPDRGSF	TGTGCCAGCAGCTCACCCCCCCCGGACAGGGGTTCGTTC
TRBV7-2	-	TRBJ1-2	many	CASSYEGVARGYTF	TGTGCCAGCAGCTACGAGGGAGTGGCCCGAGGCTACACCTTC
TRBV7-2	-	TRBJ2-5	many	CASRFRTGEETQYF	TGTGCCAGCCGCTTCAGGACGGGGGAAGAGACCCAGTACTTC
TRBV28	-	TRBJ2-7	-	CASSFAGRHEQYF	TGTGCCAGCAGTTTTGCAGGGCGGCACGAGCAGTACTTC
TRBV7-2	-	TRBJ2-7	many	CASSRSLKGGYEQYF	TGTGCCAGCAGCCGCTCGCTAAAGGGGGGTTACGAGCAGTACTTC